The 18 T cell receptor beta chains listed next were all sequenced from one sample in a study of human T cells and chemical hapten exposure (dated by TCRdb to about 2021). Total RNA was extracted from unfractionated whole blood that had been collected in Tempus Blood RNA tubes. Libraries were made using 5' RACE. Instrument on record: Illumina MiSeq. TCRdb reanalyzed the raw reads on its own, using fastp at Q25 for trimming and MiXCR for clone calling, and kept in-frame beta chains. All rows with the same CDR3 protein become a single entry with the most common DNA and genes. The sample table contains over 70,000 distinct CDR3 sequences; only one count was recorded for approximately 15% of them. Over 6.5% of the sample lies in the top ten. These receptor sequences come from a female donor in good health.

The rearrangement joins TRBV27 to TRBJ1-1; D gene uncertain. This CDR3 is 13 amino acids long. V lost 2 bases, J lost 8 bases, and 12 bases lay in between. The germline gives CDR1 MNHEY, CDR2 SMNVEV (reference sequence). The CDR3 coding sequence is TGTGCCAGCAGTTTAGTTGGGGAGATGGAAGCTTTCTTT. Its translation is CASSLVGEMEAFF.

This clonotype came up a few times. This chain joins TRBV28 and TRBJ2-7, with TRBD2 matching over 8 bases. CDR3 size: 15 residues. Per the germline V gene, CDR1 is MDHEN and CDR2 is SYDVKM. Losses at the gene ends were 5 bases for V and 6 bases for J; bases not matched to a gene: 12. Here the CDR3 DNA reads TGTGCCAGCAGTCTTCCCGGTAGCGGGGTTGCCGAGCAGTACTTC. Amino acids: CASSLPGSGVAEQYF.

This clonotype was seen a few times. The chain links TRBV7-2 to TRBJ1-2, with 9 bases that match TRBD1. V shed 5 bases and J 2 bases; nucleotides not matched to a gene: 12. Germline V gene data show CDR1 as SGHTA and CDR2 as FQGNSA. The CDR3 contains 17 residues. CDR3 sequence (DNA): TGTGCCAGCAGCATCCGGGACAGGGCCCTTCCAAACTATGGCTACACCTTC. The encoded protein is CASSIRDRALPNYGYTF. Drawing the rest from reference TRBV7-2 and TRBJ1-2, the complete variable domain is GAGVSQSPSNKVTEKGKDVELRCDPISGHTALYWYRQSLGQGLEFLIYFQGNSAPDKSGLPSDRFSAERTGGSVSTLTIQRTQQEDSAVYLCASSIRDRALPNYGYTFGSGTRLTVV.

Worth noting for this clonotype: It is unclear where the CDR3 begins or ends on the DNA, so no DNA is shown, and the CDR3 is as TCRdb lists it. This rearrangement joins TRBV27 to TRBJ2-7; no DNA check was done on the table's D call, TRBD2. The CDR3 comprises 16 residues, both ends counted. The germline CDR1 and CDR2 sequences are MNHEY and SMNVEV (reference sequence). CDR3 region: CASSSSKTSGTYEQYF.

Only a few counts were recorded for this clonotype. The CDR3 DNA reads TGTGCCAGCAGTTTCGCTCAGGGGCAGGACATCTCCTACGAGCAGTACTTC. Translating it yields CASSFAQGQDISYEQYF. This sequence joins TRBV27 and TRBJ2-7; the D gene is possibly TRBD1 (6 bases). This CDR3 comprises 17 residues. Per the germline V gene, CDR1 is MNHEY and CDR2 is SMNVEV (reference sequence). The V end lost 3 bases, the J end lost 0 bases, and 18 bases lay between the germline ends.

This clonotype was detected a few times. The rearrangement joins TRBV29-1 to TRBJ1-1; D is unresolved. The germline V gene encodes CDR1 SQVTM and CDR2 ANQGSEA. Trimming removed 6 bases from V and 1 base from J, with 9 bases in between. This CDR3 comprises 12 residues. CDR3 coding DNA: TGCAGCGTGGGGTGGGGGAACACTGAAGCTTTCTTT. Amino acids: CSVGWGNTEAFF.

V and J are TRBV29-1 and TRBJ2-1, with D possibly TRBD1 on 6 matching bases. The V gene's germline CDR1 is SQVTM and CDR2 ANQGSEA. The CDR3 runs to 12 residues. The V gene lost 7 bases and the J gene lost 2 bases, with 9 bases spanning the gap. This CDR3 reads CSEGVPYNEQFF. The DNA of the CDR3 is TGCAGCGAGGGGGTTCCCTACAATGAGCAGTTCTTC.

This chain uses TRBV12-3 or TRBV12-4 with TRBJ2-3; 12 positions match TRBD2. This CDR3 comprises 15 residues. The V segment lost 6 bases and the J segment 5 bases; nucleotides outside the gene matches: 6. CDR3 sequence: CASSRLAGALDTQYF. CDR3 coding DNA: TGTGCCAGCAGCCGACTAGCGGGGGCCTTAGATACGCAGTATTTT.

In this sample, this clonotype turned up a few times. This chain's CDR3 is CSVEGDAWTEAFF. In DNA form, the CDR3 reads TGCAGCGTTGAGGGGGACGCGTGGACTGAAGCTTTCTTT. The chain carries TRBV29-1 and TRBJ1-1; D perhaps matches TRBD1 (5 bases). Between the trimmed V and J ends, which lost 3 bases and 5 bases, there was a span of 13 bases. Germline assignment: CDR1 SQVTM and CDR2 ANQGSEA. CDR3 length equals 13 residues.

The chain employs TRBV20-1 and TRBJ1-4; the D gene is possibly TRBD1 (5 bases). With 7 bases removed from V and 1 base from J, the gap between germline ends came to 16 bases. The CDR3 extends over 15 amino acids. From germline, CDR1 is DFQATT and CDR2 SNEGSKA (reference sequence). The CDR3 spells CSVLGGTGTNEKLFF. CDR3 nucleotide sequence: TGCAGTGTATTAGGCGGGACGGGAACTAATGAAAAACTGTTTTTT.

This clonotype was counted a few times. The chain joins TRBV11-2 to TRBJ2-7; D unclear. From germline, CDR1 is SGHAT and CDR2 FQNNGV. V lost 2 bases, J lost 3 bases, and 5 bases lay in between. There are 12 residues in the CDR3. The CDR3 sequence is CASSLFGYEQYF. The CDR3 DNA sequence: TGTGCCAGCAGCTTATTCGGCTACGAGCAGTACTTC. The full variable domain, with the rest looked up from reference TRBV11-2 and TRBJ2-7, is EAGVAQSPRYKIIEKRQSVAFWCNPISGHATLYWYQQILGQGPKLLIQFQNNGVVDDSQLPKDRFSAERLKGVDSTLKIQPAKLEDSAVYLCASSLFGYEQYFGPGTRLTVT.

This clonotype was recorded many times. The genes are TRBV29-1 and TRBJ1-2, with D perhaps TRBD1 (6 bases). The germline V and J ends were trimmed by 5 bases and 7 bases, with 17 bases remaining between them. This CDR3 spans 13 amino acids. The V gene's germline CDR1 is SQVTM and CDR2 ANQGSEA. The CDR3: CSVIYSGVAGYTF. CDR3 coding DNA: TGCAGCGTTATCTACTCAGGGGTTGCTGGCTACACCTTC.

In its sample, this clonotype is medium-sized. The chain couples TRBV5-1 to TRBJ2-2, with TRBD1 matching 10 bases. The germline V gene has CDR1 SGHRS and CDR2 YFSETQ. This CDR3 has 14 residues. Trimming took 4 bases from V and 5 from J; bases not matched to a gene: 2. The CDR3 nucleotides read TGCGCCAGCAGCCCGGACAGGGGGACCGGGGAGCTGTTTTTT. As protein: CASSPDRGTGELFF. The full variable domain, completed using reference TRBV5-1 and TRBJ2-2, is KAGVTQTPRYLIKTRGQQVTLSCSPISGHRSVSWYQQTPGQGLQFLFEYFSETQRNKGNFPGRFSGRQFSNSRSEMNVSTLELGDSALYLCASSPDRGTGELFFGEGSRLTVL.

This rearrangement joins TRBV5-4 to TRBJ2-1; 9 bases are shared with TRBD1. From germline, CDR1 is SGHNT and CDR2 YYREEE (reference sequence). Trimming took 4 bases from V and 4 from J; bases not matched to a gene: 6. The CDR3 totals 15 residues. CDR3 coding DNA: TGTGCCAGCAGCACTGGGACAGGGCAATACAATGAGCAGTTCTTC. This encodes CASSTGTGQYNEQFF.

This clonotype has more than one count but fewer than ten. The chain is built from TRBV6-5 and TRBJ1-1; 7 bases match TRBD1. The CDR3 runs 16 residues. Germline lookup yields CDR1 MNHEY and CDR2 SVGAGI. Trimming removed 7 bases from V and 0 bases from J; junction bases left unmatched: 11. The CDR3 here is CASNRDRRAMNTEAFF. The CDR3 DNA sequence: TGTGCCAGCAACAGGGACAGACGGGCGATGAACACTGAAGCTTTCTTT.

The sample holds many counts of this clonotype. V usage is TRBV6-2 or TRBV6-3 and J usage is TRBJ1-5; 8 nucleotides align to TRBD1. Germline CDR1 is MNHEY and CDR2 is SVGEGT. CDR3 length: 14 residues. V lost 8 bases and J lost 6; bases outside the gene matches: 9. The DNA for the CDR3 is TGTGCCAGCCAGATCCAGGGGGCTCGTCAGCCCCAGCATTTT. Translated: CASQIQGARQPQHF.

The chain joins TRBV14 to TRBJ2-1, with D unresolved. V was trimmed by 0 bases and J by 3 bases, leaving 15 bases between them. Germline CDR1 SGHDN, CDR2 FVKESK. CDR3 length: 17 residues. CDR3 sequence: CASSQDWSAQFYNEQFF. CDR3 DNA sequence: TGTGCCAGCAGCCAAGACTGGTCCGCGCAATTCTACAATGAGCAGTTCTTC.

This chain connects TRBV20-1 to TRBJ2-3, with 9 bases identical to TRBD2. V was pared by 6 bases and J by 0 bases, with 4 bases of the junction left unmatched. The CDR3 contains 14 residues. CDR1 and CDR2 from the germline V gene are DFQATT and SNEGSKA (reference sequence). The CDR3 loop reads CSASSGGSTDTQYF. Here the CDR3 DNA reads TGCAGTGCCTCAAGCGGGGGGAGCACAGATACGCAGTATTTT.